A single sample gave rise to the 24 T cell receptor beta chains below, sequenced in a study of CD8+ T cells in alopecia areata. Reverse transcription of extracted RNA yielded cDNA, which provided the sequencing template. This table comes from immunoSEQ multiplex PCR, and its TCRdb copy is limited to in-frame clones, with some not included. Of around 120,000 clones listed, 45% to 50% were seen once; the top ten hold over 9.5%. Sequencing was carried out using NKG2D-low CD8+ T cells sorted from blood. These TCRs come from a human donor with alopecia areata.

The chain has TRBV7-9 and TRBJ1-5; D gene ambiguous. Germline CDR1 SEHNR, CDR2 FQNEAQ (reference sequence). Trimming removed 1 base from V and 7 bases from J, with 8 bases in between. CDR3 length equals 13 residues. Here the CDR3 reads CASSLGPGQPQHF. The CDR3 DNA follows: TGTGCCAGCAGCTTAGGACCTGGGCAGCCCCAGCATTTT.

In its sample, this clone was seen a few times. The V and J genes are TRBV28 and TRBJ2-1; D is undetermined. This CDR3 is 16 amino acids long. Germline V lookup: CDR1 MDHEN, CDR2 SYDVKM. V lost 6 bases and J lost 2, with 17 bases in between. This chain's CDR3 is CASSPTSDSTYNEQFF. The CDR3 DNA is TGTGCCAGCAGCCCCACGAGCGACTCGACCTACAATGAGCAGTTCTTC.

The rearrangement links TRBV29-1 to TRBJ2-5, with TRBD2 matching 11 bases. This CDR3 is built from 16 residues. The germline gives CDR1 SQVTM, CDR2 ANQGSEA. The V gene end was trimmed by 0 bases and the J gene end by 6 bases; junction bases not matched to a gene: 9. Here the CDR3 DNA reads TGCAGCGTTGAAGAATCTCTTAGCGGGGGGGCAAAGACCCAGTACTTC. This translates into CSVEESLSGGAKTQYF. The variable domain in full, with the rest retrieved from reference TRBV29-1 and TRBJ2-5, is SAVISQKPSRDICQRGTSLTIQCQVDSQVTMMFWYRQQPGQSLTLIATANQGSEATYESGFVIDKFPISRPNLTFSTLTVSNMSPEDSSIYLCSVEESLSGGAKTQYFGPGTRLLVL.

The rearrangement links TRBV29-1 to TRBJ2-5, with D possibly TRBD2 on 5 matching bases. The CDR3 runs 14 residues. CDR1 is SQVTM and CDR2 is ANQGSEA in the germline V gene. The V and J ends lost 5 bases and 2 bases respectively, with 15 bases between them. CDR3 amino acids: CSVLWTVSQETQYF. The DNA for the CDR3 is TGCAGCGTTCTCTGGACTGTTTCTCAAGAGACCCAGTACTTC.

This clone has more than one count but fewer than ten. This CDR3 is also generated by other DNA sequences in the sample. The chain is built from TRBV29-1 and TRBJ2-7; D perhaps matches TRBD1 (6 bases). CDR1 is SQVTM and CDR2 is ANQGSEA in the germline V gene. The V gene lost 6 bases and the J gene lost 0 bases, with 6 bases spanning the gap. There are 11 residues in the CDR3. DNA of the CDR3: TGCAGCGTGGACAGCTCCTACGAGCAGTACTTC. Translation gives CSVDSSYEQYF.

The DNA of the CDR3 is TGTGCCAGCAGCCGCGGACAGGGAGGAACTGAAGCTTTCTTT. The encoded protein is CASSRGQGGTEAFF. The chain has TRBV4-2 and TRBJ1-1; 8 nucleotides line up with TRBD1. Germline CDR1 is LGHNA and CDR2 is YNFKEQ. CDR3 length: 14 residues. V shed 4 bases, J shed 5 bases, and the junction held 6 bases outside the gene matches.

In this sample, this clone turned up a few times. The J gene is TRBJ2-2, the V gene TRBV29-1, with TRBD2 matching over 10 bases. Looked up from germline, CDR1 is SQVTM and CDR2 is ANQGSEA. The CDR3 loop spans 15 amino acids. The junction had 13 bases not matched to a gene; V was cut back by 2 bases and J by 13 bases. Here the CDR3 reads CSVEMGGPSGSRLFF. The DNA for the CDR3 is TGCAGCGTTGAAATGGGCGGGCCTAGCGGGAGCAGGCTGTTTTTT.

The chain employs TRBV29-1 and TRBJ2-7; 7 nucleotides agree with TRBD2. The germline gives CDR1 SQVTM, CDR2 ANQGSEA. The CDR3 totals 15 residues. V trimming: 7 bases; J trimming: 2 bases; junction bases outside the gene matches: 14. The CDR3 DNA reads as TGCAGCGCCTTGAAATGGGCTAGCGGCACCTACGAGCAGTACTTC. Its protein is CSALKWASGTYEQYF.

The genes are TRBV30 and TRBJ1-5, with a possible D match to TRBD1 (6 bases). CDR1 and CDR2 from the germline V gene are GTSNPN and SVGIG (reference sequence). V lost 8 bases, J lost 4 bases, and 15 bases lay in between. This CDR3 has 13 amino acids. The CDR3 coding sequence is TGTGCCGCGGGCCAAGGGGGTAATCAGCCCCAGCATTTT. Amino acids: CAAGQGGNQPQHF.

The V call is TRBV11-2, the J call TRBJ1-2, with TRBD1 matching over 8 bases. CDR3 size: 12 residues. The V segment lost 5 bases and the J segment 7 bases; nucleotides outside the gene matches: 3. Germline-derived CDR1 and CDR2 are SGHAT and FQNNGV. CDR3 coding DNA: TGTGCCAGCAGCAGTGGACAGGGTGGCTACACCTTC. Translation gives CASSSGQGGYTF.

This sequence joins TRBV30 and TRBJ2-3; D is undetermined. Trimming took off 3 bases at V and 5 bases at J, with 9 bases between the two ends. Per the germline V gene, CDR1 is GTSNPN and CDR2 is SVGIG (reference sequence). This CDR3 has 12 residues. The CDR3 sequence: CAWSGPEDTQYF. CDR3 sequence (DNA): TGTGCCTGGAGCGGGCCTGAAGATACGCAGTATTTT.

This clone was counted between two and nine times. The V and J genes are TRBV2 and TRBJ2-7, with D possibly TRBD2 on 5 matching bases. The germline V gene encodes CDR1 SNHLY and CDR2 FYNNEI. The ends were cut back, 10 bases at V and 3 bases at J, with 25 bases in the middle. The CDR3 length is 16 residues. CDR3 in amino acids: CANTPGPRGILYEQYF. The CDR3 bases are TGTGCCAACACCCCCGGGCCCCGGGGTATCCTCTACGAGCAGTACTTC.

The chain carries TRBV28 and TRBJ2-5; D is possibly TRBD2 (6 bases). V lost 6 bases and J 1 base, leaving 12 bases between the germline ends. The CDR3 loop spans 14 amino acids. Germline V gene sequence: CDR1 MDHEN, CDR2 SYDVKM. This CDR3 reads CASRNRGFQETQYF. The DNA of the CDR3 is TGTGCCAGCAGAAACCGGGGGTTCCAAGAGACCCAGTACTTC.

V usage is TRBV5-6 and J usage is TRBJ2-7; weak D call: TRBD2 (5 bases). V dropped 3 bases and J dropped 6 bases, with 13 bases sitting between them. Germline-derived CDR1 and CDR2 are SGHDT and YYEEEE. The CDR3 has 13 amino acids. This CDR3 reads CASSWGVPAEQYF. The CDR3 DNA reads TGTGCCAGCAGCTGGGGAGTCCCCGCCGAGCAGTACTTC.

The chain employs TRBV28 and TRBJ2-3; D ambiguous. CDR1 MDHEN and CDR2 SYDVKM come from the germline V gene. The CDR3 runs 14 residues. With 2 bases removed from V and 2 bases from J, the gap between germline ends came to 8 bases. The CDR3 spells CASSLTATTDTQYF. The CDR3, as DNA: TGTGCCAGCAGTTTAACCGCAACCACAGATACGCAGTATTTT.

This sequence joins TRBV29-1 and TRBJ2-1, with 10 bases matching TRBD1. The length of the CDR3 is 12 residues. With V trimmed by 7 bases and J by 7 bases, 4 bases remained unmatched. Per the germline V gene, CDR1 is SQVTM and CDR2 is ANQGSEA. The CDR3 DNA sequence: TGCAGCGCCGGGACAGGGGATAATGAGCAGTTCTTC. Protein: CSAGTGDNEQFF.

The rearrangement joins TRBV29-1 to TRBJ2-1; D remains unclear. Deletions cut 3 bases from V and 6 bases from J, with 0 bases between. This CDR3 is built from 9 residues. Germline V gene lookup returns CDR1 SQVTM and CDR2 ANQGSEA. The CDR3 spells CSVDNEQFF. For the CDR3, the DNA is TGCAGCGTTGACAATGAGCAGTTCTTC.

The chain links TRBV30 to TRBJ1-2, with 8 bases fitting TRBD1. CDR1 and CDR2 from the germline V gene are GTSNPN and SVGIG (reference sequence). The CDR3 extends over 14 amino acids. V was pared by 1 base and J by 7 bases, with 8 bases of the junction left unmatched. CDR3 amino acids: CAWSDEDRAIGYTF. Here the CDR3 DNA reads TGTGCCTGGAGTGATGAGGACAGGGCGATTGGCTACACCTTC.

CDR3 sequence: CSVEKAIREQYF. The CDR3 nucleotides read TGCAGCGTTGAAAAGGCTATCCGCGAGCAGTACTTC. The rearrangement links TRBV29-1 to TRBJ2-7; D is unresolved. This CDR3 region has 12 residues. With 2 bases removed from V and 6 bases from J, the gap between germline ends came to 11 bases. Germline V lookup: CDR1 SQVTM, CDR2 ANQGSEA.

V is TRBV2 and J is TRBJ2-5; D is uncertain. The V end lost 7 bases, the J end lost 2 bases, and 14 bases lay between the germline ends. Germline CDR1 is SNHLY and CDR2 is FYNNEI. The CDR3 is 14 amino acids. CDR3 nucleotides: TGTGCCAGCACCCCCACCTTTGGTCAAGAGACCCAGTACTTC. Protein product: CASTPTFGQETQYF.

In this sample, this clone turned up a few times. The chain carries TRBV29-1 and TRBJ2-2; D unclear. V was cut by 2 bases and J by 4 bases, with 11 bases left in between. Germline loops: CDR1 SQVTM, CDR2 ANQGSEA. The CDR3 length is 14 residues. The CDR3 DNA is TGCAGCGTTGAATGGGCAGAGATCACCGGGGAGCTGTTTTTT. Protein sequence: CSVEWAEITGELFF.

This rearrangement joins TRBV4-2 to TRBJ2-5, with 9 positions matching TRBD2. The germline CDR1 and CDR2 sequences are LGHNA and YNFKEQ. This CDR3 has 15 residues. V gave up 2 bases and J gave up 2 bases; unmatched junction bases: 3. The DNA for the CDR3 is TGTGCCAGCAGCCAACGACTAGCGGAACAAGAGACCCAGTACTTC. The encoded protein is CASSQRLAEQETQYF.

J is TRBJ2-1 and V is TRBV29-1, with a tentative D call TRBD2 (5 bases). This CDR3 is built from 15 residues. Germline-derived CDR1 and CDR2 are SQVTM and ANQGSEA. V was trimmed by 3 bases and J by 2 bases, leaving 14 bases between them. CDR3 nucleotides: TGCAGCGTTGATATTGAGGGTTCAGCCTACAATGAGCAGTTCTTC. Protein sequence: CSVDIEGSAYNEQFF.

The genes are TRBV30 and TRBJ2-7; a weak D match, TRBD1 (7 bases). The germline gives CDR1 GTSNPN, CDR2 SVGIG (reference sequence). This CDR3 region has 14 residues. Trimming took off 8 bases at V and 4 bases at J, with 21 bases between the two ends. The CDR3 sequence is CAGGPDRVTYEQYF. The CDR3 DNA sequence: TGTGCCGGAGGGCCCGACAGGGTAACGTACGAGCAGTACTTC.